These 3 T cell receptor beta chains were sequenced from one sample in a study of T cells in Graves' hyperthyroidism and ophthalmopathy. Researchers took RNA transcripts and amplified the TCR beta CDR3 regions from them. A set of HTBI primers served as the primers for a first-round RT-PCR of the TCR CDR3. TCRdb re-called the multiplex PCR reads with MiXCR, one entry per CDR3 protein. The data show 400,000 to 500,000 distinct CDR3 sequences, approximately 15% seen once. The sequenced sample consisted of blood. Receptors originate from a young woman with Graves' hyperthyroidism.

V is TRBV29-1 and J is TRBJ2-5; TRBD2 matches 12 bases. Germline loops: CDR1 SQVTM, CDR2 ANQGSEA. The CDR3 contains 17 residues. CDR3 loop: CRSHGTGTSGLQETQYF. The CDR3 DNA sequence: TGCAGGTCTCATGGGACCGGGACTAGCGGGTTGCAAGAGACCCAGTACTTC.

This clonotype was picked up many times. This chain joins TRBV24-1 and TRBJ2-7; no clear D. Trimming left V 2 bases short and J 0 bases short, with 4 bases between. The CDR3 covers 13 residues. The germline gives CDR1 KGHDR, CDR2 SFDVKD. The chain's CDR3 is CATSDSHSYEQYF. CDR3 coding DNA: TGTGCCACCAGTGATTCACACTCCTACGAGCAGTACTTC.

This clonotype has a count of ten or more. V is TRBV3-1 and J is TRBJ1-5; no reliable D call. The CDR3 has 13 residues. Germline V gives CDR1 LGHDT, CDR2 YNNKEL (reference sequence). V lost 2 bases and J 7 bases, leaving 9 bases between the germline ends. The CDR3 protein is CASSQSGWQPQHF. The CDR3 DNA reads TGTGCCAGCAGCCAATCCGGGTGGCAGCCCCAGCATTTT.